The 18 T cell receptor beta chains below all came from one sample that was sequenced in a study of cytomegalovirus exposure and HLA in healthy donors. A multiplex PCR was run with 60 Vbeta primers and 13 Jbeta primers. Only in-frame clones appear in the TCRdb table, and some are missing; sequencing was by immunoSEQ multiplex PCR. The table has roughly 110,000 clones, around 75% seen once. The sample consisted of PBMCs. The receptors come from a man in his forties in good health and CMV-seronegative.

This clone was counted once. The chain is built from TRBV15 and TRBJ1-2, with 7 bases fitting TRBD1. The CDR3 has 15 residues. Germline V gene lookup returns CDR1 LNHNV and CDR2 YYDKDF (reference sequence). After removal of 5 bases from V and 4 bases from J, the junction contained 10 bases not matched to a gene. CDR3 loop: CATSLRQGSAYGYTF. Written as DNA, the CDR3 is TGTGCCACCAGCCTCCGACAGGGAAGCGCCTATGGCTACACCTTC.

This chain joins TRBV5-4 and TRBJ2-2; D gene unclear. The germline V gene encodes CDR1 SGHNT and CDR2 YYREEE (reference sequence). The CDR3 loop spans 17 amino acids. The V end lost 4 bases, the J end lost 2 bases, and 18 bases lay between the germline ends. Here the CDR3 reads CASSPQPGPTNTGELFF. CDR3 coding DNA: TGTGCCAGCAGCCCCCAACCGGGTCCCACCAACACCGGGGAGCTGTTTTTT.

The genes are TRBV11-2 and TRBJ2-2; 7 nucleotides match TRBD1. Germline V gene data show CDR1 as SGHAT and CDR2 as FQNNGV. The length of the CDR3 is 14 residues. The V and J ends lost 5 bases and 5 bases, in that order; junction bases with no gene match: 5. The CDR3 here is CASSGQVSTGELFF. CDR3 bases: TGTGCCAGCAGCGGACAGGTGTCAACCGGGGAGCTGTTTTTT.

V is TRBV6-6 and J is TRBJ1-2; 8 bases are a match to TRBD1. Looked up from germline, CDR1 is MNHNY and CDR2 is SVGAGI (reference sequence). Trimming cost V 6 bases and J 4 bases; bases outside gene matches: 10. The CDR3 is 15 residues long. The CDR3 DNA is TGTGCCAGCAGCGCACGTCAACAGGGGGGCTATGGCTACACCTTC. Its protein is CASSARQQGGYGYTF.

This chain joins TRBV2 and TRBJ2-7; 8 bases align to TRBD1. After removal of 6 bases from V and 1 base from J, the junction contained 5 bases not matched to a gene. CDR1 is SNHLY and CDR2 is FYNNEI in the germline V gene. This CDR3 is 14 amino acids long. As DNA, the CDR3 is TGTGCCAGCAGGGATGGACAGGGTTCCTACGAGCAGTACTTC. It translates to CASRDGQGSYEQYF. The variable domain in full, completed from reference TRBV2 and TRBJ2-7, reads EPEVTQTPSHQVTQMGQEVILRCVPISNHLYFYWYRQILGQKVEFLVSFYNNEISEKSEIFDDQFSVERPDGSNFTLKIRSTKLEDSAMYFCASRDGQGSYEQYFGPGTRLTVT.

This clone was recorded once. J is TRBJ2-7 and V is TRBV4-2; perhaps TRBD1 as D (5 bases). The length of the CDR3 is 16 residues. The V and J ends lost 0 bases and 1 base respectively, with 13 bases between them. Per germline, CDR1 LGHNA and CDR2 YNFKEQ. The CDR3 reads CASSQDVGQGSYEQYF. The CDR3 DNA reads as TGTGCCAGCAGCCAAGATGTCGGGCAGGGATCCTACGAGCAGTACTTC.

The genes are TRBV27 and TRBJ1-2; 9 bases are shared with TRBD1. Germline trimming cut 5 bases from V and 4 bases from J; bases unmatched to any gene: 2. CDR1 is MNHEY, CDR2 SMNVEV, per germline (reference sequence). The CDR3 is 13 amino acids. In DNA form, the CDR3 reads TGTGCCAGCAGTCCGGGACAGGGCTATGGCTACACCTTC. Its translation is CASSPGQGYGYTF.

The V and J genes are TRBV7-9 and TRBJ2-3; TRBD1 matches 8 bases. J gave up 2 bases and V 5 bases, and 6 bases lay outside the gene matches. The CDR3 contains 15 residues. Looked up from germline, CDR1 is SEHNR and CDR2 is FQNEAQ (reference sequence). The DNA for the CDR3 is TGTGCCAGCAGCCAGGGACAGGCCTTCACAGATACGCAGTATTTT. It is translated as CASSQGQAFTDTQYF. Supplemented by reference TRBV7-9 and TRBJ2-3, the full variable domain reads DTGVSQNPRHKITKRGQNVTFRCDPISEHNRLYWYRQTLGQGPEFLTYFQNEAQLEKSRLLSDRFSAERPKGSFSTLEIQRTEQGDSAMYLCASSQGQAFTDTQYFGPGTRLTVL.

V gene TRBV7-6 combines with J gene TRBJ2-3; 7 nucleotides line up with TRBD2. Losses at the gene ends were 1 base for V and 5 bases for J; bases not matched to a gene: 12. Germline V gene data show CDR1 as SGHVS and CDR2 as FNYEAQ. The CDR3 has 17 amino acids. The CDR3 loop is CASSLGYAGVAKDTQYF. Here the CDR3 DNA reads TGTGCCAGCAGCTTAGGGTATGCGGGGGTGGCAAAAGATACGCAGTATTTT. The full variable domain, with the rest looked up from reference TRBV7-6 and TRBJ2-3, is GAGVSQSPRYKVTKRGQDVALRCDPISGHVSLYWYRQALGQGPEFLTYFNYEAQQDKSGLPNDRFSAERPEGSISTLTIQRTEQRDSAMYRCASSLGYAGVAKDTQYFGPGTRLTVL.

The chain combines TRBV19 with TRBJ1-2, with D possibly TRBD1 on 6 matching bases. This CDR3 comprises 15 residues. V was trimmed by 5 bases and J by 3 bases, leaving 16 bases between them. Germline V gene lookup returns CDR1 LNHDA and CDR2 SQIVND (reference sequence). CDR3 DNA sequence: TGTGCCAGTAGTTCCCAAAGGACAGTCCACTATGGCTACACCTTC. Translated: CASSSQRTVHYGYTF.

The V and J genes are TRBV10-3 and TRBJ1-6; D may be TRBD1 (6 bases). Trimming shortened V by 0 bases and J by 6 bases, and 15 bases separated the two germline ends. The CDR3 totals 17 residues. CDR1 and CDR2 from the germline V gene are ENHRY and SYGVKD. The CDR3 DNA sequence: TGTGCCATCAGTGAGTCAATCTGGGACATTCGTAATTCACCCCTCCACTTT. Its protein product is CAISESIWDIRNSPLHF.

This clone has only a few counts. V and J are TRBV7-9 and TRBJ1-1; possible D gene TRBD1, 5 bases. The CDR3 has 15 amino acids. Germline values: CDR1 SEHNR, CDR2 FQNEAQ (reference sequence). V gave up 6 bases and J gave up 0 bases, with 14 bases separating them. The CDR3 spells CASRGGPDVNTEAFF. CDR3 coding DNA: TGTGCCAGCAGGGGGGGTCCGGATGTGAACACTGAAGCTTTCTTT.

This clone has only a few counts. The chain recombines TRBV2 with TRBJ1-5; D might be TRBD1 (6 bases). Between the trimmed V and J ends, which lost 8 bases and 7 bases, there was a span of 12 bases. CDR3 length equals 12 residues. Germline lookup yields CDR1 SNHLY and CDR2 FYNNEI. The CDR3 bases are TGTGCCAGCGGTTCGGGGGGCCAGCCCCAGCATTTT. It translates to CASGSGGQPQHF.

This clone was observed a single time. The chain joins TRBV2 to TRBJ1-2; TRBD1 might be the D (5 bases). The V end was cut by 3 bases, the J end by 5 bases, with 13 bases between. This CDR3 comprises 14 residues. Germline V lookup: CDR1 SNHLY, CDR2 FYNNEI. The CDR3 region is CASSDRAVGYGYTF. The CDR3 DNA reads as TGTGCCAGCAGTGACAGGGCCGTGGGTTATGGCTACACCTTC. The full variable domain, its missing parts supplied by reference TRBV2 and TRBJ1-2, is EPEVTQTPSHQVTQMGQEVILRCVPISNHLYFYWYRQILGQKVEFLVSFYNNEISEKSEIFDDQFSVERPDGSNFTLKIRSTKLEDSAMYFCASSDRAVGYGYTFGSGTRLTVV.

This clone was seen only a few times. The V gene is TRBV19, the J gene TRBJ2-1; a possible D gene is TRBD2 (6 bases). CDR3 length: 14 residues. V gave up 3 bases and J gave up 2 bases, with 8 bases separating them. Germline CDR1 is LNHDA and CDR2 is SQIVND (reference sequence). In nucleotides, the CDR3 is TGTGCCAGTAGTATCCCGGGGGCCTACAATGAGCAGTTCTTC. Amino acids: CASSIPGAYNEQFF.

V gene TRBV19 combines with J gene TRBJ2-7; the match to TRBD2 covers 7 bases. Germline V gene sequence: CDR1 LNHDA, CDR2 SQIVND (reference sequence). The V gene end was trimmed by 4 bases and the J gene end by 2 bases; junction bases not matched to a gene: 5. CDR3 length: 14 amino acids. CDR3 DNA sequence: TGTGCCAGTAGTACCCCGGGACTACCCTACGAGCAGTACTTC. This codes for CASSTPGLPYEQYF.

The chain has TRBV2 and TRBJ2-7; D might be TRBD1 (5 bases). V lost 8 bases, J lost 0 bases, and 8 bases lay in between. The CDR3 is 12 residues long. Germline lookup yields CDR1 SNHLY and CDR2 FYNNEI. Here the CDR3 DNA reads TGTGCCAGCTGCAGGGACTCCTACGAGCAGTACTTC. Protein sequence: CASCRDSYEQYF.

V is TRBV10-3 and J is TRBJ2-1, with 9 bases aligning to TRBD2. Trimming cost V 3 bases and J 7 bases; bases outside gene matches: 22. In germline, CDR1 is ENHRY, CDR2 SYGVKD. This CDR3 spans 20 amino acids. The CDR3, as DNA: TGTGCCATCAGTGAACGGAGGGACTCTGCAGCGGGGGGTAGGGGGAATGAGCAGTTCTTC. Amino acids: CAISERRDSAAGGRGNEQFF.